These T cell receptor beta chains were read from a single sample in a study of T cell responses to AZD1222 COVID-19 vaccine. Profiling relied on immunoSEQ multiplex PCR, and the TCRdb table lists in-frame clones only, not all of them. This table has under 130,000 clones, about 87% appearing once. Material: peripheral blood, obtained on day 0 of AZD1222 vaccination. Source of these receptors: an adult in good health. The CDR3 runs from the conserved cysteine through the conserved F or W. D genes are given only for firm matches. A clone size is listed for some rows: how often the clone was seen (once, few, many), or a class if it is expanded.

d_gene	j_gene	v_gene	abundance	CDR3nt	CDR3aa
NA	TRBJ1-1	TRBV3-1/TRBV3-2	NA	TGTGCCAGCAGCCCTAGCAGGACAAACTCGGGCACTGAAGCTTTCTTT	CASSPSRTNSGTEAFF
NA	TRBJ2-1	TRBV9	NA	TGTGCCAGCAGCGTAGTCGGCGGCCCGGGTATCGAGCAGTTCTTC	CASSVVGGPGIEQFF
NA	TRBJ1-3	TRBV9	NA	TGTGCCAGCAGCGTATCCCCAGGGCCTGGAAACACCATATATTTT	CASSVSPGPGNTIYF
NA	TRBJ1-3	TRBV9	NA	TGTGCCAGCAACAAAAACCCGCTAGCAGGAAACACCATATATTTT	CASNKNPLAGNTIYF
TRBD2	TRBJ2-7	TRBV27	few	TGTGCCAGCAGTTTAAACCCTAGCGGCCCCTACGAGCAGTACTTC	CASSLNPSGPYEQYF
TRBD2	TRBJ2-7	TRBV28	NA	TGTGCCGCAGGGAGACTAGCGGAGCAGTACTTC	CAAGRLAEQYF
TRBD1	TRBJ1-2	TRBV5-5	NA	TGTGCCAGCAGCAGTATCAACAGGGGCCCTAACTATGGCTACACCTTC	CASSSINRGPNYGYTF
NA	TRBJ2-7	TRBV18	NA	TGTGCCAGCTCACCAGAGGACACCTACGAGCAGTACTTC	CASSPEDTYEQYF
TRBD1	TRBJ2-1	TRBV6-5	NA	TGTGCCAGCAGTTACTGGGACAGCGGACCCAATGAGCAGTTCTTC	CASSYWDSGPNEQFF
TRBD1	TRBJ2-7	TRBV18	NA	TGTGCCAGCTCAGGGCCCGGACAGGCCTCCTACGAGCAGTACTTC	CASSGPGQASYEQYF
TRBD2	TRBJ2-3	TRBV13	NA	TGTGCCAGCAGCTCCCCTCCGGGACTAGCGGTGCTTGGTACGCAGTATTTT	CASSSPPGLAVLGTQYF
TRBD1	TRBJ2-7	TRBV5-1	NA	TGCGCCAGCAGCCAAACCGGGACAGGGGCCCACGAGCAGTACTTC	CASSQTGTGAHEQYF
TRBD2	TRBJ2-7	TRBV6-1	NA	TGTGCCAGCAGTGCACTCGGGACTAGCGGGAGCTACGAGCAGTACTTC	CASSALGTSGSYEQYF
NA	TRBJ2-7	TRBV19	NA	TGTGCCAGTAGTACCCCTGGACTGAACAACTACGAGCAGTACTTC	CASSTPGLNNYEQYF
NA	TRBJ1-2	TRBV12-3/TRBV12-4	NA	TGTGCCAGCAGTTTACCCCGCAGCTATGGCTACACCTTC	CASSLPRSYGYTF
TRBD2	TRBJ2-2	TRBV7-2	NA	TGTGCCAGCAGCTTTTTCACTAGCGGGAGCTCCGGGGAGCTGTTTTTT	CASSFFTSGSSGELFF
TRBD2	TRBJ2-7	TRBV10-1	NA	TGCGCCAGCAGTGACCGTCTAGCGGGAGGAGAGTACTTC	CASSDRLAGGEYF
NA	TRBJ2-7	TRBV19	NA	TGTGCCAGTAGGGGAAATTTTAACGAGCAGTACTTC	CASRGNFNEQYF
NA	TRBJ1-6	TRBV28	NA	TGTGCCAGCAGTCCTAGGACATTCAATTCACCCCTCCACTTT	CASSPRTFNSPLHF
NA	TRBJ1-1	TRBV18	once	TGTGCCAGCTCACCACAAGGGGGGGAGAACACTGAAGCTTTCTTT	CASSPQGGENTEAFF
NA	TRBJ1-2	TRBV27	NA	TGTGCCAGCAGTTTGTCCGTGGGTGGTGGCTACACCTTC	CASSLSVGGGYTF
NA	TRBJ2-5	TRBV18	NA	TGTGCCAGCTCACCCATGGAGCAAGAGACCCAGTACTTC	CASSPMEQETQYF